The T cell receptor (beta chain) under discussion was sequenced for a study of T-cell memory formation after mild COVID-19. Whole-study context: Clusters were largely donor specific. Points from the study as a whole: Clones contracting across day 15 to 85 had a balanced CD4/CD8 profile; later expanding clones leaned CD4+. Mostly located in CM and EM were contracting CD4+ clones, with contracting CD8+ clones located in EMRA. Pre-infection memory already had some responding clones, implying cross-reactive memory joined.

Germline CDR1 is SGHTA and CDR2 is FQGNSA. The V gene lost 1 base and the J gene lost 5 bases, with 9 bases spanning the gap. The CDR3 length is 14 residues. TCRdb redid the calling of the 5' RACE reads with MiXCR, one entry per CDR3 protein. The table lists approximately 560,000 distinct CDR3 sequences, 17% of them singletons. As for this clonotype: Its antigen is not identified.

The rearrangement links TRBV7-2 to TRBJ1-5; D not resolved. Material: PBMCs or a T cell subset sorted from them (not recorded which). This TCR was sampled from an adult woman who had mild COVID-19 (a few samples of this study predate the infection). Cell type and time point are not known. CDR3 sequence reads: CASSLESIYQPQHF. CDR3 nucleotides: TGTGCCAGCAGCTTAGAAAGTATTTATCAGCCCCAGCATTTT.